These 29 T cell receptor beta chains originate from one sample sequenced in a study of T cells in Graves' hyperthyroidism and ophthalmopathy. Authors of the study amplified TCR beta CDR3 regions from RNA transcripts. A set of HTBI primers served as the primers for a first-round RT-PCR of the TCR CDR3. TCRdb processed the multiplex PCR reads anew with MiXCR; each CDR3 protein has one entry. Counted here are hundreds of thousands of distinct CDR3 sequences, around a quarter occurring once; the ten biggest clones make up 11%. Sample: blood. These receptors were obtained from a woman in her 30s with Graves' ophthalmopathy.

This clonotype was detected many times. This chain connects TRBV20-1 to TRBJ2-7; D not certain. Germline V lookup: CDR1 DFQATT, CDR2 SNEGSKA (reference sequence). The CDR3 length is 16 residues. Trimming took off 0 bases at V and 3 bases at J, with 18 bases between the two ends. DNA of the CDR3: TGCAGTGCTAGAGATGCTGTGAGAGGAAACGACTACGAGCAGTACTTC. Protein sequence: CSARDAVRGNDYEQYF.

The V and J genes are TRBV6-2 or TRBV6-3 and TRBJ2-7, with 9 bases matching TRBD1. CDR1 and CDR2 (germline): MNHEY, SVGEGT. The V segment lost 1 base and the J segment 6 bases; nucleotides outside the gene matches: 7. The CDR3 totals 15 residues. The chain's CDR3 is CASSYFRDRAAEQYF. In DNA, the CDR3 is TGTGCCAGCAGTTACTTCCGGGACAGGGCCGCCGAGCAGTACTTC.

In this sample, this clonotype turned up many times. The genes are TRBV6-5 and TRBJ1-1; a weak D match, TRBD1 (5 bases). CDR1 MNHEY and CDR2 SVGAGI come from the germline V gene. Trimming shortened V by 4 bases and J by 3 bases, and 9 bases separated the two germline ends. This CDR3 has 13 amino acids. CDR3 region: CASSSPQDTEAFF. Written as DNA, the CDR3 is TGTGCCAGCAGTTCCCCACAGGACACTGAAGCTTTCTTT.

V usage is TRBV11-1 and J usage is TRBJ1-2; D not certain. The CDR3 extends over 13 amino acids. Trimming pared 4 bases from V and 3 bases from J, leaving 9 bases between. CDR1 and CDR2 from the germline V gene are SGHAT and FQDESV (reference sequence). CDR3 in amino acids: CASSSPWDYGYTF. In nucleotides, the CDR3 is TGTGCCAGCAGCTCTCCCTGGGACTATGGCTACACCTTC.

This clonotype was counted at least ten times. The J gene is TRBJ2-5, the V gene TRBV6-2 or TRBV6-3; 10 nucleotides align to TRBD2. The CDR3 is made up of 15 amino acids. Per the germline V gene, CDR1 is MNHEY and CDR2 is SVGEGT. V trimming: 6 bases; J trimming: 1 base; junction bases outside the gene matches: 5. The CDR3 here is CASRSSGGAQETQYF. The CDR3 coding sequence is TGTGCCAGCAGATCAAGCGGGGGGGCCCAAGAGACCCAGTACTTC.

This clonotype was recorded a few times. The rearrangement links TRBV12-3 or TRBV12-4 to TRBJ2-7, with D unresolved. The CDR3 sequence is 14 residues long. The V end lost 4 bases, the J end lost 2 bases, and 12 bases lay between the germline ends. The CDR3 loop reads CASSSRSDPYEQYF. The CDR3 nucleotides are TGTGCCAGCAGTTCCCGTTCGGACCCCTACGAGCAGTACTTC.

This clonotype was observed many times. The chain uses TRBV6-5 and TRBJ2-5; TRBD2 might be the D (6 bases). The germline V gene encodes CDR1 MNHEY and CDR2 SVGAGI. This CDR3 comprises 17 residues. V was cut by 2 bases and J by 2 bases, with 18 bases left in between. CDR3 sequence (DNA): TGTGCCAGCAGTTACAGGAGGGAAACCATAGGGCAAGAGACCCAGTACTTC. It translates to CASSYRRETIGQETQYF.

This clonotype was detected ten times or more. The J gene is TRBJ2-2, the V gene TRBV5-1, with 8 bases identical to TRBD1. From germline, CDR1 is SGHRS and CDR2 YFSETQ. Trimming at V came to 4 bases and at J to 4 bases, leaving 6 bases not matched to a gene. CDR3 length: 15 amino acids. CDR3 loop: CASSTGTGPTGELFF. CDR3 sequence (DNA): TGCGCCAGCAGCACGGGGACAGGCCCCACCGGGGAGCTGTTTTTT.

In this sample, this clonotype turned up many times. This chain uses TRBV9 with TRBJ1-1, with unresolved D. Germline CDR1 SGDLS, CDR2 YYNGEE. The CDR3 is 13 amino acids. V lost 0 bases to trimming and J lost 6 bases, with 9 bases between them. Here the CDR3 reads CASSVGPHSEAFF. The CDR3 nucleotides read TGTGCCAGCAGCGTAGGGCCACACTCTGAAGCTTTCTTT.

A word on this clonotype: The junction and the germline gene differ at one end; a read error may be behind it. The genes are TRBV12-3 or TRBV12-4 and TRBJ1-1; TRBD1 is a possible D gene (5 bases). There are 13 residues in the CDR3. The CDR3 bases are TGTACCAGTAGTTTTCAGGGTCCCACTGAAGCTTTCTTT. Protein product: CTSSFQGPTEAFF.

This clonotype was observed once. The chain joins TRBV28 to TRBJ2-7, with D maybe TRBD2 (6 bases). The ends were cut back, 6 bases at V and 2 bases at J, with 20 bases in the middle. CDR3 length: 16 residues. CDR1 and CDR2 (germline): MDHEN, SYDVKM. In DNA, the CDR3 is TGTGCCAGCAGCCGAATTCTAGCGAAGAGGACCTACGAGCAGTACTTC. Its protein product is CASSRILAKRTYEQYF.

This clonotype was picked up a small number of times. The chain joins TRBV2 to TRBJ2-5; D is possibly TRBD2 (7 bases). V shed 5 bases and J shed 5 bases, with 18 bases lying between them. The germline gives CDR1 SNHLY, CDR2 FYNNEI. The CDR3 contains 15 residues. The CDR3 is CASSQERGAGETQYF. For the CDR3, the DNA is TGTGCCAGCAGTCAGGAACGGGGGGCGGGGGAGACCCAGTACTTC.

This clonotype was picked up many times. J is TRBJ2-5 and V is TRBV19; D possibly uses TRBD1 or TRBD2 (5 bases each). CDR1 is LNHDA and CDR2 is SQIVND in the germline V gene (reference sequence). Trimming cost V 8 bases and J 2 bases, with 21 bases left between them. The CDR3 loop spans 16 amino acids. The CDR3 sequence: CASGKVGDRTQETQYF. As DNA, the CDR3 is TGTGCCAGTGGAAAGGTCGGGGACCGTACTCAAGAGACCCAGTACTTC.

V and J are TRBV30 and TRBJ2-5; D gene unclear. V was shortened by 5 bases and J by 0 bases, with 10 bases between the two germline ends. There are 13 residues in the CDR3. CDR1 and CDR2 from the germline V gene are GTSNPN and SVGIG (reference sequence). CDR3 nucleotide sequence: TGTGCCTGGGTAGCAGCAGACCAAGAGACCCAGTACTTC. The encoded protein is CAWVAADQETQYF.

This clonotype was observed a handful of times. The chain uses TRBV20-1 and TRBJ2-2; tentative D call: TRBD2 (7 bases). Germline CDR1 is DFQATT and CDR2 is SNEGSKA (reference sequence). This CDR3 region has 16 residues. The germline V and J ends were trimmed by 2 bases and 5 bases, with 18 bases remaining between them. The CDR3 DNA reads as TGCAGTGCTAGACAATCTCGGGGGGCGCGGACCGGGGAGCTGTTTTTT. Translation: CSARQSRGARTGELFF.

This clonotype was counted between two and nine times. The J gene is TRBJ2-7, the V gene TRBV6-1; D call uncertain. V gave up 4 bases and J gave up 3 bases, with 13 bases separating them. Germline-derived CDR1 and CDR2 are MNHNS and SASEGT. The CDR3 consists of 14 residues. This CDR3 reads CASSASFGDYEQYF. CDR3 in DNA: TGTGCCAGCAGTGCTAGTTTCGGTGACTACGAGCAGTACTTC.

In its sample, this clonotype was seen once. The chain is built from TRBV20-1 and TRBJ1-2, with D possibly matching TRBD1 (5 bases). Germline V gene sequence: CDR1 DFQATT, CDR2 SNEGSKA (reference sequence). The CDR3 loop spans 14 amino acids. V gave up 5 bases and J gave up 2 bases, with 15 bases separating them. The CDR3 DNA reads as TGCAGTGCTGGTCGACAGATTAAGAACTATGGCTACACCTTC. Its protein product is CSAGRQIKNYGYTF.

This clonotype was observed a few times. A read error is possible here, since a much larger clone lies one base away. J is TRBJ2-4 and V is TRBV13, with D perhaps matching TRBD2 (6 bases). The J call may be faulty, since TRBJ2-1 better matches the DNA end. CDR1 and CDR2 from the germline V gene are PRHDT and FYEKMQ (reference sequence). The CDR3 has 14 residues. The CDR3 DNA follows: TGTGCCAGCAGCTTAACGGGAGCCAAAAACATTCAGTTCTTC. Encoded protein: CASSLTGAKNIQFF.

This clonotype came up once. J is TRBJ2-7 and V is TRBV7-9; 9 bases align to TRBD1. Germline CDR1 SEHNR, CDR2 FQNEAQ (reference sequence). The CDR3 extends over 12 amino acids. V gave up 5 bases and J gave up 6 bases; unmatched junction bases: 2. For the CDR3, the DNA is TGTGCCAGCAGCCCGGGACAGGGCGAGCAGTACTTC. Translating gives CASSPGQGEQYF.

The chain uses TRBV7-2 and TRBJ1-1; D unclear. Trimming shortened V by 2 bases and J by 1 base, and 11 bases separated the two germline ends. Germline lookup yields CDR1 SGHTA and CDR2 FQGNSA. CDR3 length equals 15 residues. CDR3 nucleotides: TGTGCCAGCAGCTTATGGAGTAGGAGGAACACTGAAGCTTTCTTT. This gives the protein CASSLWSRRNTEAFF.

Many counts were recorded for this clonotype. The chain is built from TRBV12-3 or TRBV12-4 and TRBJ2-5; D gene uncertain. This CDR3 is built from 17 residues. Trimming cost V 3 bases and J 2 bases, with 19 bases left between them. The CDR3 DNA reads TGTGCCAGCAGTTTCAGTACAAAACCTGACATACAAGAGACCCAGTACTTC. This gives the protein CASSFSTKPDIQETQYF.

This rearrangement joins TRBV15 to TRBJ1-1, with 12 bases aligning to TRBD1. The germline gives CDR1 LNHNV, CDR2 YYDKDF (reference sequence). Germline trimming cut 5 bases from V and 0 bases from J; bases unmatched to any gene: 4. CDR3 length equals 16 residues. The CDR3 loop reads CATSPRDRGLNTEAFF. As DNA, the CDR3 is TGTGCCACCAGCCCCCGGGACAGGGGGCTGAACACTGAAGCTTTCTTT.

As DNA, the CDR3 is TGCGCCAGCAGGGCTATAGTGAACACCGGGGAGCTGTTTTTT. As protein: CASRAIVNTGELFF. The rearrangement joins TRBV10-1 to TRBJ2-2; D is unclear. V was pared by 6 bases and J by 1 base, with 9 bases between. Germline V gives CDR1 WNHNN, CDR2 SYGVQD (reference sequence). The CDR3 spans 14 residues.

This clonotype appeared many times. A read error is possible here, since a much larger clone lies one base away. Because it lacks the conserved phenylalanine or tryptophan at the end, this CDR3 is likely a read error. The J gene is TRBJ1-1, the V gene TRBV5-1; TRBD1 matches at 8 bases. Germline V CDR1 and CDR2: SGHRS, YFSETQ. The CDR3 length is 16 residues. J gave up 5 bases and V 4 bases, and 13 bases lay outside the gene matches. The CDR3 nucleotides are TGCGCCAGCAGCCACGGGACAGGCCTTGGGGTGACTGAAGCTTTCCTT. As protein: CASSHGTGLGVTEAFL.

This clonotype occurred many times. DNA for the CDR3: TGTGCCAGCAGTGAAGCGGGGGCAGTAGCTAACTATGGCTACACCTTC. It codes for CASSEAGAVANYGYTF. The J gene is TRBJ1-2, the V gene TRBV2; weak D call: TRBD1 (6 bases). Germline values: CDR1 SNHLY, CDR2 FYNNEI. The V end lost 0 bases, the J end lost 0 bases, and 11 bases lay between the germline ends. The CDR3 sequence is 16 residues long.

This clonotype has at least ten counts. The CDR3 reads CASSSWSGTEAFF. CDR3 coding DNA: TGTGCCAGCAGTTCATGGTCGGGTACTGAAGCTTTCTTT. The V and J genes are TRBV6-2 or TRBV6-3 and TRBJ1-1; D call uncertain. Trimming took off 4 bases at V and 5 bases at J, with 11 bases between the two ends. The CDR3 extends over 13 amino acids. The germline V gene encodes CDR1 MNHEY and CDR2 SVGEGT.

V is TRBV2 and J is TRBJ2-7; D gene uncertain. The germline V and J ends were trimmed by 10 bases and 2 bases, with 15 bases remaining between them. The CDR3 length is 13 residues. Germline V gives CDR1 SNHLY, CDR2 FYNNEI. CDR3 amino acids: CATLGQITYEQYF. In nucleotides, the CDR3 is TGTGCCACCCTTGGGCAGATCACCTACGAGCAGTACTTC.

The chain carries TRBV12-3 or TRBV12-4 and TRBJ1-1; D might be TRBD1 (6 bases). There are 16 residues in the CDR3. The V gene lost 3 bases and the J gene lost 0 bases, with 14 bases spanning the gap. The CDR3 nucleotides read TGTGCCAGCAGTTTGGGGGGGCGTCCGATGAACACTGAAGCTTTCTTT. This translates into CASSLGGRPMNTEAFF.

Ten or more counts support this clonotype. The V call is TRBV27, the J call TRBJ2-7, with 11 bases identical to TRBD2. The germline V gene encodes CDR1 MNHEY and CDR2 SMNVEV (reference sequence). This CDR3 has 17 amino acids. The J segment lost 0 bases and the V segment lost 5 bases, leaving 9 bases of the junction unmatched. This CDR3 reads CASSLTPGLAVSYEQYF. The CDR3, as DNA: TGTGCCAGCAGTCTTACCCCGGGACTAGCGGTCTCCTACGAGCAGTACTTC.